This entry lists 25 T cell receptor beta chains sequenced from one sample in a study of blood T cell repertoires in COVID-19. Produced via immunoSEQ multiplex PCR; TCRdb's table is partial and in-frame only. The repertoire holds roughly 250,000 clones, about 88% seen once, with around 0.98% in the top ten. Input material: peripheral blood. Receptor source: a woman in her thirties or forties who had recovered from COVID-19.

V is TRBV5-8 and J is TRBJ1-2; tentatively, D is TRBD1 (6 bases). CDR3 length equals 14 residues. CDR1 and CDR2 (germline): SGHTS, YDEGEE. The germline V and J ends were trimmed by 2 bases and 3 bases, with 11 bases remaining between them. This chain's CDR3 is CASSLRGSHYGYTF. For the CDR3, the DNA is TGTGCCAGCAGCTTAAGGGGGAGCCACTATGGCTACACCTTC. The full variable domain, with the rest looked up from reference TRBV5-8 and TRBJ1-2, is EAGVTQSPTHLIKTRGQQATLRCSPISGHTSVYWYQQALGLGLQFLLWYDEGEERNRGNFPPRFSGRQFPNYSSELNVNALELEDSALYLCASSLRGSHYGYTFGSGTRLTVV.

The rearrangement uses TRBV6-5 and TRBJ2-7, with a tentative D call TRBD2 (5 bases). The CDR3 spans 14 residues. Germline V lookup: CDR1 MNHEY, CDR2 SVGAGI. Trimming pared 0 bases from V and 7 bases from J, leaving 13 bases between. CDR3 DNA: TGTGCCAGCAGTTACTCGAAGGACTCCTTTGAGCAGTACTTC. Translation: CASSYSKDSFEQYF.

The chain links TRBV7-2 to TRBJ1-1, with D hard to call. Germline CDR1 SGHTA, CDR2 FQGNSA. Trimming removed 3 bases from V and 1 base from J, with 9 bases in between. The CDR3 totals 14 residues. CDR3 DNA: TGTGCCAGCAGCTTTGCGGGAGCGAACACTGAAGCTTTCTTT. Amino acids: CASSFAGANTEAFF.

This CDR3 is CASSPPGWTGGRETQYF. The DNA of the CDR3 is TGTGCCAGCTCCCCTCCCGGGTGGACAGGGGGCCGGGAGACCCAGTACTTC. V is TRBV18 and J is TRBJ2-5; 11 nucleotides align to TRBD1. V lost 6 bases to trimming and J lost 5 bases; unmatched junction nucleotides: 14. From germline, CDR1 is KGHSH and CDR2 LQKENI. This CDR3 has 17 amino acids.

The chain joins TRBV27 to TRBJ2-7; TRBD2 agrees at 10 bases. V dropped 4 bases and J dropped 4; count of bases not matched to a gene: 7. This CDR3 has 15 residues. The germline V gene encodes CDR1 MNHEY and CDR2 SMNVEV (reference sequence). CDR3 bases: TGTGCCAGCAGTTGGGCAGCGGGAGGGACATACGAGCAGTACTTC. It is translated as CASSWAAGGTYEQYF.

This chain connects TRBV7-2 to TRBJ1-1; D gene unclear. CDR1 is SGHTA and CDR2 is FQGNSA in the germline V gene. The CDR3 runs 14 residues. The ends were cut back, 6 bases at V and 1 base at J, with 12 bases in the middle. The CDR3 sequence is CASRFPHKNTEAFF. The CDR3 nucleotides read TGTGCCAGCAGGTTCCCTCACAAGAACACTGAAGCTTTCTTT.

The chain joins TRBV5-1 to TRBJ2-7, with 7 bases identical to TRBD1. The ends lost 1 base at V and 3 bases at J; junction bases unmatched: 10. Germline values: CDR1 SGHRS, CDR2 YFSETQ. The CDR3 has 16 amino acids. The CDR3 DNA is TGCGCCAGCAGCTTGACCCCTCCGGGACAGAGCTACGAGCAGTACTTC. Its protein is CASSLTPPGQSYEQYF. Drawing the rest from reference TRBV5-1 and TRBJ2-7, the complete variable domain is KAGVTQTPRYLIKTRGQQVTLSCSPISGHRSVSWYQQTPGQGLQFLFEYFSETQRNKGNFPGRFSGRQFSNSRSEMNVSTLELGDSALYLCASSLTPPGQSYEQYFGPGTRLTVT.

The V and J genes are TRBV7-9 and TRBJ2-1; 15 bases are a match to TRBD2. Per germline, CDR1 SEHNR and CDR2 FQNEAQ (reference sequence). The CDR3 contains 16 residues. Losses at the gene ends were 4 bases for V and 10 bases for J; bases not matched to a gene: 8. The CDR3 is CASSSRTSGRAREQFF. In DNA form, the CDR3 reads TGTGCCAGCAGCTCTCGGACTAGCGGGAGGGCCAGGGAGCAGTTCTTC.

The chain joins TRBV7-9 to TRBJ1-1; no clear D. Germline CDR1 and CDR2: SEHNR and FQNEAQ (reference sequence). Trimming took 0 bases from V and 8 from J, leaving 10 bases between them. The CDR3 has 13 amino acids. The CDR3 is CASSLAGGREAFF. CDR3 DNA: TGTGCCAGCAGCTTAGCGGGTGGCAGGGAAGCTTTCTTT.

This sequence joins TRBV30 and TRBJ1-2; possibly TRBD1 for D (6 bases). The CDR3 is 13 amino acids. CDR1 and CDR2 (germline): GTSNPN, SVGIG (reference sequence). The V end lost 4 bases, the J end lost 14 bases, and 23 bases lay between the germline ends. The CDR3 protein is CAWTVGNRATGTF. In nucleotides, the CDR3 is TGTGCCTGGACGGTGGGGAACAGGGCCACGGGGACCTTC.

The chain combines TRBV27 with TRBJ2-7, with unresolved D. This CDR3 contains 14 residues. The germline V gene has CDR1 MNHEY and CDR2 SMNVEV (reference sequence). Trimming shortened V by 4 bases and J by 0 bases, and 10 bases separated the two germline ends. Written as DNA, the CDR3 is TGTGCCAGCAGTTGGTCGGCTAGCTCCTACGAGCAGTACTTC. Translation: CASSWSASSYEQYF.

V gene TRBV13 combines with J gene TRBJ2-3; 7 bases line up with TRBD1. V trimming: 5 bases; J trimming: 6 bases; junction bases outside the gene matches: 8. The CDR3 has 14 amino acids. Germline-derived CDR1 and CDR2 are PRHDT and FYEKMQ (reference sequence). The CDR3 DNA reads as TGTGCCAGCAGCCCAGGGGGAACTCGGGATACGCAGTATTTT. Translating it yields CASSPGGTRDTQYF.

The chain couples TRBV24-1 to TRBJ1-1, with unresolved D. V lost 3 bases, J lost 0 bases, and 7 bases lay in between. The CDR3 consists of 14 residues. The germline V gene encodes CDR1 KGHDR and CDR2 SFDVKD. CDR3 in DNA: TGTGCCACCAGTGATGGCCATATGAACACTGAAGCTTTCTTT. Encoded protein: CATSDGHMNTEAFF.

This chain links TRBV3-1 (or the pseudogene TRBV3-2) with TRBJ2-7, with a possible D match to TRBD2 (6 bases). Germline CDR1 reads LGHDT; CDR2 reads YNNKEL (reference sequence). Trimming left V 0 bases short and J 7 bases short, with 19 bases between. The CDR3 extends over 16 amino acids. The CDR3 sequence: CASSQDRGLRVLEQYF. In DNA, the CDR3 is TGTGCCAGCAGCCAAGACCGGGGGTTGAGGGTGTTGGAGCAGTACTTC.

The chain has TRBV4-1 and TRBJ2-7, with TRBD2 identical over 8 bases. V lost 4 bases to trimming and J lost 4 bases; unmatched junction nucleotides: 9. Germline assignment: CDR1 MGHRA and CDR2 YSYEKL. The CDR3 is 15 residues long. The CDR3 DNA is TGCGCCAGCAGCCCCCTAAGCGGGAGTAGGTACGAGCAGTACTTC. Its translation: CASSPLSGSRYEQYF.

The CDR3 region has the DNA TGTGCCTCCAGCAGGGGGGTCAGAACTAACTATGGCTACACCTTC. This gives the protein CASSRGVRTNYGYTF. The chain carries TRBV6-5 and TRBJ1-2, with 7 bases fitting TRBD1. J was trimmed by 0 bases and V by 11 bases; bases with no gene match: 12. This CDR3 is 15 amino acids long. Per the germline V gene, CDR1 is MNHEY and CDR2 is SVGAGI.

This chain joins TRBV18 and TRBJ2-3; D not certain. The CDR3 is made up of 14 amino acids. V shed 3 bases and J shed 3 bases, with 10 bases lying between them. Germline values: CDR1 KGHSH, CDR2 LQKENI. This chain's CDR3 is CASSPYTQTDTQYF. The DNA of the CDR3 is TGTGCCAGCTCACCCTATACCCAAACAGATACGCAGTATTTT.

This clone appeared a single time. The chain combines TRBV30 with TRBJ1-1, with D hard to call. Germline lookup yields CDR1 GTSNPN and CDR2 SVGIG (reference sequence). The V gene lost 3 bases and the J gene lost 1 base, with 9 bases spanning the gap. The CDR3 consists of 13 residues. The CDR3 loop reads CAWSPRGNTEAFF. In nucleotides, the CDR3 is TGTGCCTGGAGCCCAAGAGGGAACACTGAAGCTTTCTTT.

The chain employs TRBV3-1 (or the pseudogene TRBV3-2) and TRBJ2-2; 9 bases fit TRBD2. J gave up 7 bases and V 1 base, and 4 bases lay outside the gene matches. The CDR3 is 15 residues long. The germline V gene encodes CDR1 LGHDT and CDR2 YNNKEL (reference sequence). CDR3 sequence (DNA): TGTGCCAGCAGCCAAGTTCTTAGCGGGGGCGGGGAGCTGTTTTTT. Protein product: CASSQVLSGGGELFF.

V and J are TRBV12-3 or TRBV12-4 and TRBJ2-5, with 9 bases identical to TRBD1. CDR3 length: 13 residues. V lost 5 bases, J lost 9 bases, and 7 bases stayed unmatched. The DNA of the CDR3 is TGTGCCAGCAGTCTGGGGACAGGGAGGTCCCAGTACTTC. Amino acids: CASSLGTGRSQYF.

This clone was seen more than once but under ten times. The CDR3 DNA is TGTGCCAGCAGCGCGCCGGGGCAGGGGGGCTATGGCTACACCTTC. Translated, it gives CASSAPGQGGYGYTF. The rearrangement links TRBV7-9 to TRBJ1-2; 7 bases agree with TRBD1. The germline V gene encodes CDR1 SEHNR and CDR2 FQNEAQ (reference sequence). This CDR3 is built from 15 residues. Trimming at V came to 5 bases and at J to 4 bases, leaving 10 bases not matched to a gene.

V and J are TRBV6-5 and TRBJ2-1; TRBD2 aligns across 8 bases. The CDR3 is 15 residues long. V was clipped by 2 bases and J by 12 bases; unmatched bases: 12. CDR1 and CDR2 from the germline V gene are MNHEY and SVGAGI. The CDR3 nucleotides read TGTGCCAGCAGTTACCGTAGCGGGGTGGGGATGTGGCAGTTCTTC. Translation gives CASSYRSGVGMWQFF.

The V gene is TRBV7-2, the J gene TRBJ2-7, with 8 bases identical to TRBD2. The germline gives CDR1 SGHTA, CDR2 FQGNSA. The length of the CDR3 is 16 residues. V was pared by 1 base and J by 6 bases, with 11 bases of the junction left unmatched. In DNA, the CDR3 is TGTGCCAGCAGCTTAGGGTGGGCGGGAGGCCCCTCCGAGCAGTACTTC. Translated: CASSLGWAGGPSEQYF.

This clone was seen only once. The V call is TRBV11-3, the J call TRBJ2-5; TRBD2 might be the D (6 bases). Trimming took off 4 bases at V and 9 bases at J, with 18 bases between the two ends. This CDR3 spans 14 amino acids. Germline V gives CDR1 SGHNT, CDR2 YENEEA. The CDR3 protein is CASSSPGSPGAQYF. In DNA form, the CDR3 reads TGTGCCAGCAGCTCCCCCGGGAGCCCGGGGGCCCAGTACTTC.

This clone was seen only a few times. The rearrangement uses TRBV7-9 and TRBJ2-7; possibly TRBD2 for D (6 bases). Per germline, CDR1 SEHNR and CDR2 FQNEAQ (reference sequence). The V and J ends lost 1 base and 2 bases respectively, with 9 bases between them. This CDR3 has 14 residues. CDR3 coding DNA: TGTGCCAGCAGCTTAGTTGGAGGGCCCTACGAGCAGTACGTC. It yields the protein CASSLVGGPYEQYV.